The rows below give T cell receptor beta chains drawn from one sample of a study of T cells in Graves' hyperthyroidism and ophthalmopathy. TCRdb recomputed calls from the multiplex PCR reads with MiXCR, one row per CDR3 protein. The repertoire holds 300,000 or so distinct CDR3 sequences, with roughly 15% as singletons. The sequenced material came from blood. Receptors were obtained from a man aged 30 to 45 with Graves' hyperthyroidism. CDR3s include the opening cysteine and the closing phenylalanine or tryptophan. A D gene is named only where the DNA matches it firmly. Size values are once, few and many counts, or a class for expanded clones, and some rows have none.

>-|TRBV27|TRBJ2-7|many
CASSFLGGRSPTYEQYF
TGTGCCAGCAGTTTCTTAGGAGGCCGATCACCAACCTACGAGCAGTACTTC
>TRBD1|TRBV5-1|TRBJ1-2|few
CASSLGDDRVNYGYTF
TGCGCCAGCAGCTTGGGCGATGACAGGGTGAACTATGGCTACACCTTC
>TRBD1|TRBV2|TRBJ2-1|many
CASSLGQGQGNEQFF
TGTGCCAGCAGTTTGGGACAGGGGCAGGGCAATGAGCAGTTCTTC
>TRBD2|TRBV2|TRBJ2-7|many
CASREDSGAYEQYF
TGTGCCAGCAGGGAGGATAGCGGGGCTTACGAGCAGTACTTC
>-|TRBV5-1|TRBJ1-1|-
CASSLGSGRNTEAFF
TGCGCCAGCAGCTTGGGTTCAGGAAGAAACACTGAAGCTTTCTTT
>-|TRBV18|TRBJ1-2|many
CASSPRERAYGYTF
TGTGCCAGCTCACCGCGGGAGAGGGCTTATGGCTACACCTTC
>TRBD2|TRBV6-1|TRBJ2-2|few
CASNAVAGGRFTGELFF
TGTGCCAGCAATGCTGTAGCGGGAGGGCGGTTCACCGGGGAGCTGTTTTTT
>TRBD2|TRBV20-1|TRBJ2-7|many
CSAPAAGVYEQYF
TGCAGTGCACCGGCGGCGGGAGTATACGAGCAGTACTTC
>-|TRBV12-3/TRBV12-4|TRBJ1-6|many
CASSQDLSSYNSPLHF
TGTGCCAGCAGTCAGGATCTTAGCTCCTATAATTCACCCCTCCACTTT
>-|TRBV29-1|TRBJ1-2|-
CSGYREGYTF
TGCAGCGGGTACAGGGAAGGCTACACCTTC
>TRBD1|TRBV7-8|TRBJ2-2|few
CASSPGQGAIGELFF
TGTGCCAGCAGCCCCGGACAGGGGGCAATCGGGGAGCTGTTTTTT
>-|TRBV29-1|TRBJ2-1|few
CSVQNLARPYNEQFF
TGCAGCGTCCAAAACCTAGCGAGACCCTACAATGAGCAGTTCTTC
>-|TRBV2|TRBJ2-5|many
CASSQGPRWTQYF
TGTGCCAGCTCTCAGGGCCCCAGGTGGACCCAGTACTTC
>-|TRBV19|TRBJ1-3|-
CASSRPGNTIYF
TGTGCCAGTAGTCGACCTGGAAACACCATATATTTT
>-|TRBV11-2|TRBJ2-7|-
CASSPVYSSSYEQYF
TGTGCCAGCAGCCCTGTCTATTCAAGCTCCTACGAGCAGTACTTC
>TRBD1|TRBV18|TRBJ2-2|many
CATNRDRTTGELFF
TGTGCCACCAACAGGGACAGGACGACCGGGGAGCTGTTTTTT
>TRBD2|TRBV25-1|TRBJ2-5|few
CASSVRDYWAETQYF
TGTGCCAGCAGTGTCCGGGACTACTGGGCAGAGACCCAGTACTTC
>-|TRBV27|TRBJ1-6|-
CASSSEGSPLHF
TGTGCCAGCAGTTCCGAGGGTTCACCCCTCCACTTT
>-|TRBV10-2|TRBJ2-2|-
CASALVNTGELFF
TGCGCCAGCGCCCTAGTGAACACCGGGGAGCTGTTTTTT
>-|TRBV18|TRBJ2-7|-
CASSPATVPYEQYF
TGTGCCAGCTCACCGGCGACAGTTCCCTACGAGCAGTACTTC
>TRBD2|TRBV5-1|TRBJ2-3|-
CASSLVSGVDTQYF
TGCGCCAGCAGCTTGGTTAGCGGGGTGGATACGCAGTATTTT
>-|TRBV11-3|TRBJ2-3|many
CASSLDARTQYF
TGTGCCAGCAGCTTAGATGCCCGTACGCAGTATTTT
>TRBD1|TRBV5-6|TRBJ1-1|-
CASSPGQGWTEAFF
TGTGCCAGCAGCCCAGGACAGGGGTGGACTGAAGCTTTCTTT
>TRBD2|TRBV5-5|TRBJ2-7|few
CASSLDAGDSYEQYF
TGTGCCAGCAGCTTGGACGCGGGGGACTCCTACGAGCAGTACTTC
>TRBD2|TRBV30|TRBJ2-2|many
CAWSSGRAFNTGELFF
TGTGCCTGGAGTAGCGGGAGGGCCTTCAACACCGGGGAGCTGTTTTTT
>TRBD1|TRBV28|TRBJ1-1|many
CASGSRTGGGSEAFF
TGTGCCAGCGGTTCCCGGACAGGGGGCGGGTCTGAAGCTTTCTTT
>-|TRBV11-2|TRBJ1-1|many
CASSLGWGEAFF
TGTGCCAGCAGCTTAGGGTGGGGAGAAGCTTTCTTT
>-|TRBV12-3/TRBV12-4|TRBJ1-1|once
CASGLTGVNTEAFF
TGTGCCAGCGGCCTCACGGGGGTGAACACTGAAGCTTTCTTT
>-|TRBV10-3|TRBJ1-4|-
CAISGDGTNEKLFF
TGTGCCATCAGTGGGGACGGGACTAATGAAAAACTGTTTTTT
>-|TRBV12-3/TRBV12-4|TRBJ2-5|few
CASRSTGETQYF
TGTGCCAGCAGGTCCACGGGAGAGACCCAGTACTTC
>-|TRBV6-1|TRBJ2-1|many
CASSVAREYNEQFF
TGTGCCAGCAGTGTTGCTAGGGAATACAATGAGCAGTTCTTC
>TRBD1|TRBV3-1|TRBJ2-2|-
CASSQGDRGPAGELFF
TGTGCCAGCAGCCAAGGGGACAGGGGGCCCGCCGGGGAGCTGTTTTTT
>TRBD2|TRBV11-3|TRBJ2-7|many
CASSLEKRGSTYEQYF
TGTGCCAGCAGCTTAGAAAAGCGGGGCTCAACCTACGAGCAGTACTTC
>-|TRBV24-1|TRBJ2-1|many
CATRNLRDNEQFF
TGTGCCACCAGGAACCTCCGGGACAATGAGCAGTTCTTC
>TRBD1|TRBV10-3|TRBJ1-1|many
CAISEFFGDRGHTEAFF
TGTGCCATCAGTGAGTTCTTTGGGGACAGGGGGCACACTGAAGCTTTCTTT
>TRBD2|TRBV7-6|TRBJ2-7|-
CASSPAWRGDYEQYF
TGTGCCAGCAGTCCCGCATGGCGGGGGGACTACGAGCAGTACTTC
>-|TRBV5-1|TRBJ2-7|few
CASSRGRQAYEQYF
TGCGCCAGCAGCCGGGGGCGACAGGCCTACGAGCAGTACTTC
>-|TRBV11-3|TRBJ2-1|many
CASSLLGLMGDEQFF
TGTGCCAGCAGCTTATTGGGACTCATGGGGGATGAGCAGTTCTTC
>-|TRBV2|TRBJ2-5|many
CASRRDWNQETQYF
TGTGCCAGCAGGCGGGACTGGAACCAAGAGACCCAGTACTTC
>-|TRBV12-3/TRBV12-4|TRBJ2-1|few
CASRPDGSSYNEQFF
TGTGCCAGCAGACCGGACGGGAGCTCCTACAATGAGCAGTTCTTC
>TRBD1|TRBV12-5|TRBJ1-3|-
CASGATGEGNTIYF
TGTGCTAGTGGTGCGACAGGGGAGGGAAACACCATATATTTT
>-|TRBV27|TRBJ1-6|-
CASSLIQGTLHF
TGTGCCAGCAGTTTAATACAGGGTACCCTCCACTTT
>TRBD2|TRBV29-1|TRBJ2-1|few
CSELLAGVYNEQFF
TGCAGCGAGTTACTAGCGGGAGTCTACAATGAGCAGTTCTTC
>TRBD2|TRBV19|TRBJ2-5|few
CASSKSGSGETQYF
TGTGCCAGTAGTAAGAGCGGGAGCGGGGAGACCCAGTACTTC
>-|TRBV20-1|TRBJ2-6|few
CSARSNSGANVLTF
TGCAGTGCTAGGTCCAACTCTGGGGCCAACGTCCTGACTTTC
>TRBD2|TRBV29-1|TRBJ2-7|many
CSVRTSGAYEQYF
TGCAGCGTTCGGACTAGCGGCGCCTACGAGCAGTACTTC
>TRBD1|TRBV20-1|TRBJ1-1|many
CSALEGTGGTEAFF
TGCAGTGCGCTGGAGGGGACAGGGGGGACTGAAGCTTTCTTT
>-|TRBV20-1|TRBJ2-7|once
CSASRDAPYEQYF
TGCAGTGCTAGCCGGGATGCCCCCTACGAGCAGTACTTC